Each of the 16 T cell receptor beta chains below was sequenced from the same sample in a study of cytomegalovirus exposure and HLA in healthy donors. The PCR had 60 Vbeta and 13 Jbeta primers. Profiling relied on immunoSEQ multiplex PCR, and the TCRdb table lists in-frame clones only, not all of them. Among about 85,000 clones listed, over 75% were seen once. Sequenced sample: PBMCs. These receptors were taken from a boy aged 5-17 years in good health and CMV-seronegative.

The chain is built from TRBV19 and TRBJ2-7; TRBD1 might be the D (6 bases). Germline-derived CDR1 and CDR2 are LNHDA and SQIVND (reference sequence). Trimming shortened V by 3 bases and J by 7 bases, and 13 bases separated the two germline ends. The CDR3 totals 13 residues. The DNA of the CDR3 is TGTGCCAGTAGTATTGCTGGGGGCAGTGAGCAGTACTTC. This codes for CASSIAGGSEQYF.

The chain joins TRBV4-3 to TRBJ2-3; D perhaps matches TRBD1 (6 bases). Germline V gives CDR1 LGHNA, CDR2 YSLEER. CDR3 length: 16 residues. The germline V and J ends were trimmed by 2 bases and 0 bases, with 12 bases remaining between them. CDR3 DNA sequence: TGCGCCAGCAGCCAACTCACGCAGGGGAGCACAGATACGCAGTATTTT. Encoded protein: CASSQLTQGSTDTQYF.

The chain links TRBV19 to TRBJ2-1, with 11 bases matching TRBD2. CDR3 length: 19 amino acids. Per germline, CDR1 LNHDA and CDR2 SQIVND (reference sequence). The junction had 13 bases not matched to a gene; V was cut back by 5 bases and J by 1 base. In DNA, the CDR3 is TGTGCCAGTAGTGCGGGACTAGCGGCATCTTTGGGGTCCTACAATGAGCAGTTCTTC. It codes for CASSAGLAASLGSYNEQFF.

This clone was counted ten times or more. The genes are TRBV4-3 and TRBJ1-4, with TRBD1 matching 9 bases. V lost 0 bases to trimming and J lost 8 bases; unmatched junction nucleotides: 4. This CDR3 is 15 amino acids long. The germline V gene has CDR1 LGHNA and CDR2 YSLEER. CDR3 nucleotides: TGCGCCAGCAGCCAAGAGGGACAGGGTCAGGAAAAACTGTTTTTT. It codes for CASSQEGQGQEKLFF.

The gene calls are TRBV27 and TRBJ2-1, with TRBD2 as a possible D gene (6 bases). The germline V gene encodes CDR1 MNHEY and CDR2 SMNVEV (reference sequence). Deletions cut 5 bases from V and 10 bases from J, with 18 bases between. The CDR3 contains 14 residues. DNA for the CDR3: TGTGCCAGCAGTCGGGACTCGGTCGAATTGGAGCAGTTCTTC. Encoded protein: CASSRDSVELEQFF.

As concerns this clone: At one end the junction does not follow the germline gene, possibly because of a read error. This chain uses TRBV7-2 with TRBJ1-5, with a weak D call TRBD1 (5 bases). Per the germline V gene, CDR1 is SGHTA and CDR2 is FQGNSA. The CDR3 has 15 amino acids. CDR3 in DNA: TGCGCCAGCAGCTCAGGGAGGGATAGCAATCAGCCCCAGCATTTT. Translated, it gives CASSSGRDSNQPQHF.

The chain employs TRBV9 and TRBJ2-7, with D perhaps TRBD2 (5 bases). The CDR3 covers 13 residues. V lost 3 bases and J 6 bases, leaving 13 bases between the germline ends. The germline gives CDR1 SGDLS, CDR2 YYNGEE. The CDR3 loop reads CASSDLLLGEQYF. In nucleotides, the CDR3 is TGTGCCAGCAGCGACCTCTTACTAGGCGAGCAGTACTTC. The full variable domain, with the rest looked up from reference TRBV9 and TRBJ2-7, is DSGVTQTPKHLITATGQRVTLRCSPRSGDLSVYWYQQSLDQGLQFLIQYYNGEERAKGNILERFSAQQFPDLHSELNLSSLELGDSALYFCASSDLLLGEQYFGPGTRLTVT.

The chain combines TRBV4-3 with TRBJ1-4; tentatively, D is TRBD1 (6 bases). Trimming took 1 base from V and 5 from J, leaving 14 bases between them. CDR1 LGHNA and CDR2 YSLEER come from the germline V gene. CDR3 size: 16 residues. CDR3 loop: CASSQAGWTANEKLFF. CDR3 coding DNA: TGCGCCAGCAGCCAAGCAGGATGGACAGCCAATGAAAAACTGTTTTTT.

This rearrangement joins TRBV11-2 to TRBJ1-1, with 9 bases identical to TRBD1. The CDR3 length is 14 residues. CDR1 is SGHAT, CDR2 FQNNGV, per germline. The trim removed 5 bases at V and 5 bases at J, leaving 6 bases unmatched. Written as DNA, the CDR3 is TGTGCCAGCAGCCCCGGGACAGGGTTAACTGAAGCTTTCTTT. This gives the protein CASSPGTGLTEAFF.

CDR3 sequence: CASSDSFRGRPGNEQFF. CDR3 DNA sequence: TGTGCCAGCAGTGATTCCTTTCGCGGGAGGCCGGGAAATGAGCAGTTCTTC. The chain couples TRBV6-4 to TRBJ2-1; 8 nucleotides match TRBD2. Germline lookup yields CDR1 MRHNA and CDR2 SNTAGT. V dropped 3 bases and J dropped 7; count of bases not matched to a gene: 14. The CDR3 extends over 17 amino acids.

CDR3 bases: TGTGCCAGCAGTTATCTAGGACAGGAGCAGTTCTTC. Protein sequence: CASSYLGQEQFF. V gene TRBV7-3 combines with J gene TRBJ2-1; D is possibly TRBD1 (6 bases). Germline assignment: CDR1 SGHTA and CDR2 FQGTGA. CDR3 length: 12 residues. V gave up 6 bases and J gave up 10 bases, with 13 bases separating them.

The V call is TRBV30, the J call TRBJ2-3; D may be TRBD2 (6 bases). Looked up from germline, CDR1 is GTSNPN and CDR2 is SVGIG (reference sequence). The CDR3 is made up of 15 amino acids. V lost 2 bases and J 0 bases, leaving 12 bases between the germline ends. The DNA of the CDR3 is TGTGCCTGGAGTTTGGGCGGGGTTAGCACAGATACGCAGTATTTT. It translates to CAWSLGGVSTDTQYF.

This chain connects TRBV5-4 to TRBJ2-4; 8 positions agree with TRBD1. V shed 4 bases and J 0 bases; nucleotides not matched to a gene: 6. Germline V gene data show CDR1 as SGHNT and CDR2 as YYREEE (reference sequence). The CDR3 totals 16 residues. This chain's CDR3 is CASSPWDRLAKNIQYF. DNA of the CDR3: TGTGCCAGCAGCCCATGGGACAGGCTAGCCAAAAACATTCAGTACTTC.

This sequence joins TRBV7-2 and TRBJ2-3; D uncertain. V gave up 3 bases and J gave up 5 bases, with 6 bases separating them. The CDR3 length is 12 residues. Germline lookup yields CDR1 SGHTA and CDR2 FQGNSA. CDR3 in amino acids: CASSFSGDTQYF. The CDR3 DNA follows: TGTGCCAGCAGCTTTTCAGGAGATACGCAGTATTTT.

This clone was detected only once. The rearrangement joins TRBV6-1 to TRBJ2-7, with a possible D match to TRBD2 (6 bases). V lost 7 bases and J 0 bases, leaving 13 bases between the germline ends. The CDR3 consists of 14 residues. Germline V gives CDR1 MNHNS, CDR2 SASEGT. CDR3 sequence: CASIRDGSSYEQYF. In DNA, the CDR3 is TGTGCCAGCATTCGGGACGGGAGCTCCTACGAGCAGTACTTC.

CDR3 nucleotide sequence: TGCAGCGTTATTGGGGGGGGGAACTACGAGCAGTACTTC. Translation: CSVIGGGNYEQYF. This sequence joins TRBV29-1 and TRBJ2-7; TRBD2 matches at 7 bases. The CDR3 is made up of 13 amino acids. Germline V gene lookup returns CDR1 SQVTM and CDR2 ANQGSEA. V shed 5 bases, J shed 3 bases, and the junction held 7 bases outside the gene matches.